Listed below are T cell receptor beta chains from one sample, sequenced in a study of T cell responses to AZD1222 COVID-19 vaccine. Generated by immunoSEQ multiplex PCR, the TCRdb table keeps only in-frame clones and is missing some. This sample has 90,000 to 120,000 clones, with around 92% found just once. Sequences were derived from peripheral blood, sampled on day 0 of AZD1222 vaccination. Every receptor here comes from an adult in good health. The CDR3 runs from the conserved cysteine through the conserved F or W. A D gene is named only where the DNA matches it firmly. The size of a clone is reported for some rows only, either as once, few or many, or as a class for expanded clones.

>once|TRBJ1-1|TRBD1|TRBV6-5
TGTGCCAGCAGGACAGGGGGCGCGACTGAAGCTTTCTTT
CASRTGGATEAFF
>NA|TRBJ2-1|NA|TRBV7-2
TGTGCCAGCAGCTTAGGGAACCGGGGAAATGAGCAGTTCTTC
CASSLGNRGNEQFF
>NA|TRBJ2-7|TRBD1|TRBV5-6
TGTGCCAGCAGCCCCGGGACAGGGGCCTACGAGCAGTACTTC
CASSPGTGAYEQYF
>NA|TRBJ2-5|TRBD1|TRBV24-1
TGTGCCACCGGGGGTCAGGGGACAGAAGAGACCCAGTACTTC
CATGGQGTEETQYF
>once|TRBJ1-6|TRBD1|TRBV3-1/TRBV3-2
TGTGCCAGCAGTCCAACACGACAGGGCCGATCTGGGTCACCCCTCCACTTT
CASSPTRQGRSGSPLHF
>NA|TRBJ2-7|NA|TRBV10-3
TGTGCCATCAGTACACCCTCCGAGGACGAGCAGTACTTC
CAISTPSEDEQYF
>NA|TRBJ2-7|TRBD2|TRBV5-6
TGTGCCAGCAGCGCCTCAGGCGGGGGGCGGTACGAGCAGTACTTC
CASSASGGGRYEQYF
>NA|TRBJ2-5|NA|TRBV4-2
TGTGCCAGCAGCCAAGAAACCAGGGGCCAGAGGGAGACCCAGTACTTC
CASSQETRGQRETQYF
>NA|TRBJ2-1|TRBD2|TRBV5-4
TGTGCCAGCAGCCCGGTCGCGGGGACTAGAGGCTATGAGCAGTTCTTC
CASSPVAGTRGYEQFF
>NA|TRBJ1-1|TRBD1|TRBV19
TGTGCCAGTAAAAGTCAGGGGGACACTGAAGCTTTCTTT
CASKSQGDTEAFF
>NA|TRBJ1-1|NA|TRBV6-6
TGTGCCAGCAGTTCGACCCGGGACGGGAACACTGAAGCTTTCTTT
CASSSTRDGNTEAFF
>NA|TRBJ2-7|NA|TRBV7-8
TGTGCCAGCAGCTCGAGATTTACGGTTTCGGCCTACGAGCAGTACTTC
CASSSRFTVSAYEQYF
>NA|TRBJ1-5|NA|TRBV7-9
TGTGCCAGCAGCCAAGCGGGGGGTAGACAGCCCCAGCATTTT
CASSQAGGRQPQHF